One sample yielded the 21 T cell receptor beta chains listed below, sequenced in a study of CD8+CD57+ T cells in acquired aplastic anemia. TCR beta VDJ combinations and CDR3 sequences were profiled from genomic DNA. TCRdb re-called the reads through MiXCR, storing one row per CDR3 protein. The sample records roughly 180,000 distinct CDR3 sequences, about half being singletons. Sequencing was carried out using sorted CD4+, CD8+, or CD8+CD57+ T cells (not recorded which) from PBMCs. These receptors were collected from a human donor in good health.

Comment on this clonotype: Germline is not matched at one junction end, which may reflect a read error. This rearrangement joins TRBV7-7 to TRBJ2-7, with a tentative D call TRBD1 (6 bases). Germline values: CDR1 SSHAT, CDR2 FNYEAQ (reference sequence). This CDR3 comprises 15 residues. The CDR3 sequence is CASSLGGAVSYEQYF. CDR3 coding DNA: TGTGCCAGCAGTTTAGGGGGTGCGGTGTCCTACGAGCAGTACTTC.

This clonotype was detected many times. This chain connects TRBV7-2 to TRBJ2-5; 10 nucleotides line up with TRBD1. The CDR3 loop spans 15 amino acids. The junction had 7 bases not matched to a gene; V was cut back by 4 bases and J by 5 bases. Germline CDR1 SGHTA, CDR2 FQGNSA. For the CDR3, the DNA is TGTGCCAGCAGCTCCGGACAGGGGGATTGGGAGACCCAGTACTTC. Translation gives CASSSGQGDWETQYF.

The chain links TRBV2 to TRBJ2-7; D ambiguous. Germline-derived CDR1 and CDR2 are SNHLY and FYNNEI. The CDR3 consists of 12 residues. V lost 7 bases and J 2 bases, leaving 9 bases between the germline ends. CDR3 sequence: CASNGNPYEQYF. CDR3 in DNA: TGTGCCAGCAATGGGAACCCCTACGAGCAGTACTTC. The full variable domain, rest sourced from reference TRBV2 and TRBJ2-7, is EPEVTQTPSHQVTQMGQEVILRCVPISNHLYFYWYRQILGQKVEFLVSFYNNEISEKSEIFDDQFSVERPDGSNFTLKIRSTKLEDSAMYFCASNGNPYEQYFGPGTRLTVT.

This rearrangement joins TRBV20-1 to TRBJ2-7, with D possibly called TRBD1 or TRBD2 (6 bases each). The V end was cut by 7 bases, the J end by 4 bases, with 14 bases between. This CDR3 is built from 12 residues. Germline CDR1 DFQATT, CDR2 SNEGSKA (reference sequence). CDR3 nucleotide sequence: TGCAGTGTCGCCCGGGGGCGGTACGAGCAGTACTTC. Encoded protein: CSVARGRYEQYF.

CDR3 residues: CATGDRGFEQYF. The CDR3 coding sequence is TGCGCCACCGGGGACAGGGGATTCGAGCAGTACTTC. The chain recombines TRBV10-1 with TRBJ2-7; 10 bases match TRBD1. The germline V gene encodes CDR1 WNHNN and CDR2 SYGVQD (reference sequence). V was pared by 10 bases and J by 6 bases, with 6 bases of the junction left unmatched. The CDR3 loop spans 12 amino acids.

This clonotype was picked up a small number of times. V gene TRBV6-1 combines with J gene TRBJ2-2, with 8 bases matching TRBD2. Losses at the gene ends were 4 bases for V and 3 bases for J; bases not matched to a gene: 4. The CDR3 consists of 15 residues. Germline lookup yields CDR1 MNHNS and CDR2 SASEGT. The CDR3 spells CASSAGGPHTGELFF. The DNA for the CDR3 is TGTGCCAGCAGTGCGGGAGGGCCTCACACCGGGGAGCTGTTTTTT.

This clonotype came up many times. J is TRBJ1-2 and V is TRBV10-1; perhaps TRBD1 as D (6 bases). CDR3 length: 11 residues. V lost 6 bases and J 13 bases, leaving 15 bases between the germline ends. Germline V gene lookup returns CDR1 WNHNN and CDR2 SYGVQD (reference sequence). The CDR3 sequence is CASRGGSRCTF. DNA for the CDR3: TGCGCCAGCAGAGGGGGTTCTCGCTGCACCTTC.

There are many counts of this clonotype. This chain links TRBV7-8 with TRBJ2-1, with 10 bases lining up with TRBD2. Germline V gene sequence: CDR1 SGHVS, CDR2 FQNEAQ. CDR3 length: 18 amino acids. The V gene end was trimmed by 0 bases and the J gene end by 4 bases; junction bases not matched to a gene: 9. CDR3: CASSLAMKAGGPYNEQFF. CDR3 bases: TGTGCCAGCAGCTTAGCCATGAAAGCGGGAGGGCCTTACAATGAGCAGTTCTTC.

The chain carries TRBV5-6 and TRBJ1-6; D not certain. This CDR3 comprises 15 residues. Germline CDR1 is SGHDT and CDR2 is YYEEEE. Trimming shortened V by 4 bases and J by 10 bases, and 18 bases separated the two germline ends. The CDR3 region has the DNA TGTGCCAGCAGCCCGGAAGTTCTGGGAGGATCACCCCTCCACTTT. It translates to CASSPEVLGGSPLHF.

Only a few counts were recorded for this clonotype. The chain links TRBV2 to TRBJ2-5; TRBD2 might be the D (5 bases). Trimming pared 9 bases from V and 0 bases from J, leaving 11 bases between. The germline V gene has CDR1 SNHLY and CDR2 FYNNEI. The CDR3 has 13 residues. The CDR3 DNA reads as TGTGCCAGAACCGACGGGAACCAAGAGACCCAGTACTTC. This translates into CARTDGNQETQYF.

This clonotype has at least ten counts. The DNA of the CDR3 is TGTGCCAGTAGCACCCCCCAAAGAGAGACCCAGTACTTC. Its protein is CASSTPQRETQYF. The chain joins TRBV19 to TRBJ2-5, with no clear D. Germline V CDR1 and CDR2: LNHDA, SQIVND (reference sequence). This CDR3 comprises 13 residues. With 6 bases removed from V and 4 bases from J, the gap between germline ends came to 12 bases.

The sample holds many counts of this clonotype. The rearrangement uses TRBV6-5 and TRBJ2-5; 9 nucleotides line up with TRBD2. J gave up 0 bases and V 2 bases, and 19 bases lay outside the gene matches. The CDR3 consists of 21 residues. Per germline, CDR1 MNHEY and CDR2 SVGAGI. The CDR3 nucleotides are TGTGCCAGCAGTTACGGTCGTGGAGCGGGAGGACCGAGGCCATACCAAGAGACCCAGTACTTC. This translates into CASSYGRGAGGPRPYQETQYF.

Ten or more counts support this clonotype. The chain is built from TRBV6-1 and TRBJ2-7, with D possibly called TRBD1 or TRBD2 (5 bases each). V was trimmed by 7 bases and J by 2 bases, leaving 18 bases between them. Germline CDR1 is MNHNS and CDR2 is SASEGT. The CDR3 has 15 residues. In DNA form, the CDR3 reads TGTGCCAGCATGGTTGGGATAGGGGAGACCTACGAGCAGTACTTC. Protein: CASMVGIGETYEQYF.

This clonotype was recorded a few times. V gene TRBV10-2 combines with J gene TRBJ2-7; no clear D. The V gene lost 4 bases and the J gene lost 3 bases, with 10 bases spanning the gap. This CDR3 has 13 residues. CDR1 is WSHSY and CDR2 is SAAADI in the germline V gene. The CDR3 sequence is CASSGAVYYEQYF. The CDR3 nucleotides are TGCGCCAGCAGTGGGGCTGTCTACTACGAGCAGTACTTC.

This clonotype was seen repeatedly, ten times or more. The V call is TRBV24-1, the J call TRBJ2-1, with TRBD2 identical over 11 bases. V trimming: 4 bases; J trimming: 0 bases; junction bases outside the gene matches: 7. Germline V gene data show CDR1 as KGHDR and CDR2 as SFDVKD. This CDR3 region has 18 residues. CDR3 residues: CATSDTGTSGRSYNEQFF. CDR3 coding DNA: TGTGCCACCAGTGACACCGGGACTAGCGGTCGCTCCTACAATGAGCAGTTCTTC.

The V call is TRBV16, the J call TRBJ2-1; the D gene could be TRBD1 or TRBD2 (5 bases each). V was pared by 4 bases and J by 6 bases, with 13 bases between. The CDR3 runs 14 residues. Germline loops: CDR1 KGHSY, CDR2 FQNENV. CDR3 residues: CASSPGRWGNEQFF. The CDR3, as DNA: TGTGCCAGCAGCCCGGGACGGTGGGGCAATGAGCAGTTCTTC.

This clonotype turned up a few times. This may come from a read error, since a much larger clone is one base off. The rearrangement uses TRBV7-9 and TRBJ2-5, with no clear D. The V end lost 3 bases, the J end lost 3 bases, and 11 bases lay between the germline ends. Germline CDR1 and CDR2: SEHNR and FQNEAQ (reference sequence). This CDR3 is built from 14 residues. Here the CDR3 reads CASSLPSPEETQYF. CDR3 coding DNA: TGTGCCAGCAGCTTGCCCTCTCCAGAAGAGACCCAGTACTTC.

The rearrangement joins TRBV5-6 to TRBJ2-7; TRBD1 matches 9 bases. Gene TRBJ2-5 matches the end of the DNA better, so the J call may be wrong. The CDR3 is 16 amino acids. CDR1 SGHDT and CDR2 YYEEEE come from the germline V gene. CDR3 in DNA: TGTGCCAGCAGCTCATACACCCCGGGACAGGGTCAGACCCAGTACTTC. This translates into CASSSYTPGQGQTQYF.

This clonotype was counted only a few times. This sequence joins TRBV24-1 and TRBJ2-3; 7 positions agree with TRBD1. CDR3 length: 15 residues. Losses at the gene ends were 4 bases for V and 11 bases for J; bases not matched to a gene: 14. From germline, CDR1 is KGHDR and CDR2 SFDVKD. This CDR3 is CATSDSGTAGDEQYF. In DNA, the CDR3 is TGTGCCACCAGTGACTCCGGGACAGCAGGCGATGAGCAGTATTTT.

Worth noting for this clonotype: This may arise from a read error, as a much more abundant clone is one base away. V usage is TRBV5-6 and J usage is TRBJ1-4; D gene ambiguous. The germline V gene has CDR1 SGHDT and CDR2 YYEEEE. This CDR3 spans 13 amino acids. CDR3: CAGSFYDGEKLFF. DNA for the CDR3: TGTGCCGGCAGCTTCTATGATGGTGAAAAACTGTTTTTT. The whole variable domain, filled in from reference TRBV5-6 and TRBJ1-4, reads DAGVTQSPTHLIKTRGQQVTLRCSPKSGHDTVSWYQQALGQGPQFIFQYYEEEERQRGNFPDRFSGHQFPNYSSELNVNALLLGDSALYLCAGSFYDGEKLFFGSGTQLSVL.

This chain links TRBV20-1 with TRBJ2-2; 7 bases are a match to TRBD2. The length of the CDR3 is 17 residues. Losses at the gene ends were 0 bases for V and 1 base for J; bases not matched to a gene: 8. The germline V gene has CDR1 DFQATT and CDR2 SNEGSKA (reference sequence). The DNA for the CDR3 is TGCAGTGCTAGAGATTTCGGGGCTAGCGGGAACACCGGGGAGCTGTTTTTT. Translated: CSARDFGASGNTGELFF.